Listed below are T cell receptor beta chains from one sample, sequenced in a study of blood T cell repertoires in COVID-19. Sequencing used immunoSEQ multiplex PCR; TCRdb keeps in-frame clones, though not all of them. The sample includes 200,000 to 300,000 clones, around 89% of them seen just once. The sample consisted of PBMCs or T cells enriched from blood (not recorded which). The receptors originated from a woman in her 30s who had recovered from COVID-19. The CDR3 runs from the conserved cysteine through the conserved F or W. D genes are given only for firm matches. The size field is filled for only some rows; it gives once, few, many or a size class.

V: TRBV21-1
D: -
length: 16
size: -
J: TRBJ2-3
CDR3: CASSKSSSGRRDTQYF
DNA: TGTGCCAGCAGCAAAAGTAGTAGCGGGAGACGAGATACGCAGTATTTT

V: TRBV28
D: -
length: 14
size: -
J: TRBJ2-1
CDR3: CASSSPGGLNEQFF
DNA: TGTGCCAGCAGTTCCCCCGGCGGGCTCAATGAGCAGTTCTTC

V: TRBV27
D: TRBD2
length: 14
size: -
J: TRBJ2-7
CDR3: CASSLGGEMYEQYF
DNA: TGTGCCAGCAGTTTGGGGGGGGAAATGTACGAGCAGTACTTC

V: TRBV6-5
D: TRBD1
length: 12
size: -
J: TRBJ1-1
CDR3: CASGGTGGLAFF
DNA: TGTGCCAGCGGGGGGACAGGGGGCCTAGCTTTCTTT

V: TRBV19
D: TRBD1
length: 15
size: -
J: TRBJ1-5
CDR3: CATDSGTGTVQPQHF
DNA: TGTGCCACCGACTCCGGGACAGGGACTGTTCAGCCCCAGCATTTT

V: TRBV18
D: -
length: 14
size: -
J: TRBJ1-1
CDR3: CASSSSAGVTEAFF
DNA: TGTGCCAGCTCATCATCAGCGGGTGTTACTGAAGCTTTCTTT

V: TRBV7-2
D: TRBD1
length: 19
size: -
J: TRBJ1-2
CDR3: CASSLRGGQILSLNYGYTF
DNA: TGTGCCAGCAGCTTAAGAGGGGGACAGATTCTCTCCCTCAACTATGGCTACACCTTC

V: TRBV7-9
D: TRBD2
length: 17
size: -
J: TRBJ2-7
CDR3: CASSLERGRLAGDEQYF
DNA: TGTGCCAGCAGCTTAGAAAGGGGTCGACTAGCGGGAGACGAGCAGTACTTC

V: TRBV19
D: TRBD2
length: 17
size: -
J: TRBJ2-1
CDR3: CASSFASGRGSYNEQFF
DNA: TGTGCCAGTAGTTTCGCTAGCGGCCGAGGCTCCTACAATGAGCAGTTCTTC

V: TRBV18
D: TRBD1
length: 16
size: -
J: TRBJ2-7
CDR3: CASSPRTGNGAGEQYF
DNA: TGTGCCAGCTCACCACGGACAGGGAACGGGGCTGGGGAGCAGTACTTC

V: TRBV4-2
D: TRBD2
length: 16
size: -
J: TRBJ2-3
CDR3: CASSLPGLAGFNTQYF
DNA: TGTGCCAGCAGCCTACCGGGACTAGCGGGCTTTAATACGCAGTATTTT

V: TRBV7-2
D: TRBD1
length: 17
size: -
J: TRBJ2-7
CDR3: CASSSLTIGQVGPEQYF
DNA: TGTGCCAGCAGCTCCCTCACGATCGGACAGGTCGGACCCGAGCAGTACTTC

V: TRBV5-4
D: -
length: 15
size: once
J: TRBJ1-4
CDR3: CASSMDSASNEKLFF
DNA: TGTGCCAGCAGCATGGACAGTGCTTCTAATGAAAAACTGTTTTTT

V: TRBV28
D: TRBD1
length: 17
size: -
J: TRBJ1-3
CDR3: CASSITRQGLSGNTIYF
DNA: TGTGCCAGCAGTATCACTCGACAGGGCCTCTCTGGAAACACCATATATTTT

V: TRBV4-2
D: -
length: 16
size: -
J: TRBJ2-7
CDR3: CASSQDWAGTVYEQYF
DNA: TGTGCCAGCAGCCAAGATTGGGCGGGCACTGTCTACGAGCAGTACTTC

V: TRBV2
D: TRBD2
length: 19
size: -
J: TRBJ2-1
CDR3: CASSGFEPFGGRDYNEQFF
DNA: TGTGCCAGCAGTGGATTCGAGCCCTTTGGCGGGAGGGACTACAATGAGCAGTTCTTC

V: TRBV27
D: TRBD1
length: 16
size: -
J: TRBJ1-1
CDR3: CASSSLSPLQGLVAFF
DNA: TGTGCCAGCAGTTCCTTAAGTCCCCTACAGGGGTTGGTGGCTTTCTTT

V: TRBV10-3
D: -
length: 14
size: -
J: TRBJ2-1
CDR3: CAIGDYRDMNEQFF
DNA: TGTGCCATCGGTGACTACCGGGATATGAATGAGCAGTTCTTC

V: TRBV10-3
D: -
length: 14
size: -
J: TRBJ1-2
CDR3: CAISEPGPNYGYTF
DNA: TGTGCCATCAGTGAGCCAGGCCCTAACTATGGCTACACCTTC

V: TRBV5-5
D: TRBD1
length: 15
size: few
J: TRBJ2-1
CDR3: CASSQTGTGRHEQFF
DNA: TGTGCCAGCAGCCAGACCGGGACAGGTCGTCATGAGCAGTTCTTC

V: TRBV5-6
D: -
length: 13
size: few
J: TRBJ1-3
CDR3: CASSLQGGNTIYF
DNA: TGTGCCAGCAGCTTGCAGGGAGGAAACACCATATATTTT

V: TRBV24-1
D: TRBD1
length: 14
size: -
J: TRBJ1-5
CDR3: CATSPGGSNQPQHF
DNA: TGTGCCACCAGTCCAGGGGGTAGCAATCAGCCCCAGCATTTT

V: TRBV6-5
D: -
length: 14
size: -
J: TRBJ1-1
CDR3: CASLRGGTFGRAFF
DNA: TGTGCCAGCCTTCGGGGGGGGACCTTCGGTCGAGCTTTCTTT

V: TRBV7-9
D: TRBD1
length: 12
size: -
J: TRBJ1-1
CDR3: CASSWQGAEAFF
DNA: TGTGCCAGCAGCTGGCAGGGGGCGGAAGCTTTCTTT

V: TRBV6-2/TRBV6-3
D: TRBD1
length: 13
size: -
J: TRBJ1-2
CDR3: CASSRQGAYGYTF
DNA: TGTGCCAGCAGCCGACAGGGGGCTTATGGCTACACCTTC

V: TRBV28
D: -
length: 14
size: few
J: TRBJ1-1
CDR3: CASRIAGLLAEAFF
DNA: TGTGCCAGCAGAATAGCAGGGTTGCTGGCTGAAGCTTTCTTT

V: TRBV11-2
D: -
length: 15
size: -
J: TRBJ1-1
CDR3: CASSLARTVNTEAFF
DNA: TGTGCCAGCAGCTTAGCGCGGACAGTGAACACTGAAGCTTTCTTT

V: TRBV18
D: -
length: 12
size: -
J: TRBJ2-2
CDR3: CASSTARGELFF
DNA: TGTGCCAGTTCAACCGCTCGGGGGGAGCTGTTTTTT

V: TRBV7-9
D: TRBD2
length: 15
size: -
J: TRBJ2-2
CDR3: CASSRREGGTGELFF
DNA: TGTGCCAGCAGCCGCAGGGAGGGCGGGACCGGGGAGCTGTTTTTT

V: TRBV13
D: -
length: 13
size: -
J: TRBJ1-2
CDR3: CASSLVRVYGYTF
DNA: TGTGCCAGCAGCTTAGTCAGGGTATATGGCTACACCTTC

V: TRBV29-1
D: TRBD1
length: 13
size: once
J: TRBJ1-2
CDR3: CSAIRQGRYGYTF
DNA: TGCAGCGCTATTCGACAGGGGCGCTATGGCTACACCTTC

V: TRBV6-2/TRBV6-3
D: TRBD1
length: 15
size: -
J: TRBJ1-1
CDR3: CASSTDRVENTEAFF
DNA: TGTGCCAGCAGTACCGACAGGGTCGAGAACACTGAAGCTTTCTTT

V: TRBV5-4
D: TRBD1
length: 17
size: -
J: TRBJ1-2
CDR3: CASSLMGQGLGNYGYTF
DNA: TGTGCCAGCAGTTTGATGGGACAGGGCCTAGGAAACTATGGCTACACCTTC

V: TRBV10-3
D: TRBD2
length: 14
size: -
J: TRBJ2-3
CDR3: CATSSGRVPDTQYF
DNA: TGTGCCACCTCTAGCGGGAGGGTCCCAGATACGCAGTATTTT

V: TRBV19
D: -
length: 13
size: -
J: TRBJ1-2
CDR3: CASSTRGQSGYTF
DNA: TGTGCCAGTAGTACTCGAGGCCAGTCGGGCTACACCTTC

V: TRBV19
D: -
length: 17
size: -
J: TRBJ1-4
CDR3: CASRPDAGQTRNEKLFF
DNA: TGTGCCAGTAGGCCGGACGCCGGACAGACGAGAAATGAAAAACTGTTTTTT

V: TRBV4-2
D: -
length: 14
size: -
J: TRBJ2-7
CDR3: CASSLGSGASGQYF
DNA: TGTGCCAGCAGCCTAGGGAGCGGAGCTTCGGGGCAGTACTTC

V: TRBV2
D: -
length: 13
size: -
J: TRBJ2-7
CDR3: CASSEYPRNEQYF
DNA: TGTGCCAGCAGTGAATATCCCAGGAACGAGCAGTACTTC

V: TRBV7-2
D: -
length: 13
size: -
J: TRBJ1-2
CDR3: CASSLVDARDYTF
DNA: TGTGCCAGCAGCTTAGTCGACGCACGGGACTACACCTTC

V: TRBV6-2/TRBV6-3
D: -
length: 16
size: -
J: TRBJ2-2
CDR3: CASSRARTANTGELFF
DNA: TGTGCCAGCAGTCGTGCCCGGACAGCGAACACCGGGGAGCTGTTTTTT

V: TRBV28
D: TRBD1
length: 14
size: few
J: TRBJ1-5
CDR3: CASVIQGYHQPQHF
DNA: TGTGCCAGCGTAATACAGGGGTACCATCAGCCCCAGCATTTT

V: TRBV7-2
D: -
length: 12
size: -
J: TRBJ1-1
CDR3: CASSSGALEAFF
DNA: TGTGCCAGCAGCTCAGGGGCCTTAGAAGCTTTCTTT

V: TRBV24-1
D: -
length: 13
size: -
J: TRBJ2-1
CDR3: CATSRGSYNEQFF
DNA: TGTGCCACCAGTCGCGGTTCATACAATGAGCAGTTCTTC

V: TRBV6-5
D: -
length: 13
size: -
J: TRBJ1-2
CDR3: CASSPPDWHGYTF
DNA: TGTGCCAGCTCACCCCCCGACTGGCATGGCTACACCTTC

V: TRBV2
D: -
length: 14
size: -
J: TRBJ1-2
CDR3: CASSEAREGVGYTF
DNA: TGTGCCAGCAGTGAAGCTCGGGAGGGGGTCGGCTACACCTTC

V: TRBV28
D: TRBD1
length: 15
size: -
J: TRBJ2-7
CDR3: CASSRPGTGTYEQYF
DNA: TGTGCCAGCAGCCGGCCGGGGACAGGGACCTACGAGCAGTACTTC

V: TRBV9
D: TRBD2
length: 14
size: -
J: TRBJ2-3
CDR3: CASSASGRADTQYF
DNA: TGTGCCAGCAGCGCTAGCGGGAGGGCAGATACGCAGTATTTT

V: TRBV7-9
D: -
length: 14
size: -
J: TRBJ1-1
CDR3: CASSLRVHNTEAFF
DNA: TGTGCCAGCAGCTTACGGGTCCATAACACTGAAGCTTTCTTT

V: TRBV10-1
D: TRBD2
length: 17
size: -
J: TRBJ2-2
CDR3: CATQLSASGQNTGELFF
DNA: TGCGCCACCCAATTGTCGGCTAGCGGGCAGAACACCGGGGAGCTGTTTTTT

V: TRBV5-1
D: -
length: 14
size: -
J: TRBJ1-1
CDR3: CASSYADMNTEAFF
DNA: TGCGCCAGCAGCTACGCGGACATGAACACTGAAGCTTTCTTT

V: TRBV5-4
D: -
length: 14
size: -
J: TRBJ1-4
CDR3: CASSSVGEGEKLFF
DNA: TGTGCCAGCAGCTCCGTGGGGGAGGGTGAAAAACTGTTTTTT

V: TRBV5-4
D: TRBD1
length: 14
size: -
J: TRBJ1-6
CDR3: CAGTGTGNNSPLHF
DNA: TGTGCCGGTACCGGGACAGGGAATAATTCACCCCTCCACTTT

V: TRBV9
D: TRBD2
length: 14
size: -
J: TRBJ2-1
CDR3: CASSDVAGKDEQFF
DNA: TGTGCCAGCAGCGATGTAGCGGGCAAGGATGAGCAGTTCTTC

V: TRBV28
D: -
length: 15
size: -
J: TRBJ1-6
CDR3: CASNPRGANNSPLHF
DNA: TGTGCCAGCAACCCTCGGGGGGCCAATAATTCACCCCTCCACTTT

V: TRBV28
D: -
length: 12
size: once
J: TRBJ2-1
CDR3: CASSRTGSEQFF
DNA: TGTGCCAGCAGTCGAACAGGGTCTGAGCAGTTCTTC

V: TRBV28
D: TRBD1
length: 15
size: once
J: TRBJ2-7
CDR3: CASSSPGQGAYEQYF
DNA: TGTGCCAGCAGTTCACCGGGACAGGGGGCATACGAGCAGTACTTC

V: TRBV7-9
D: TRBD1
length: 15
size: -
J: TRBJ1-1
CDR3: CASSLVAGGVAEAFF
DNA: TGTGCCAGCAGCTTAGTCGCAGGGGGCGTCGCTGAAGCTTTCTTT

V: TRBV7-3
D: -
length: 12
size: -
J: TRBJ2-1
CDR3: CASSPQGSEQFF
DNA: TGTGCCAGCAGCCCTCAGGGGAGCGAGCAGTTCTTC

V: TRBV9
D: -
length: 13
size: -
J: TRBJ1-2
CDR3: CASTLGQRYGYTF
DNA: TGTGCCAGCACCCTCGGACAGCGCTATGGCTACACCTTC